Listed below are T cell receptor beta chains from one sample, sequenced in a study of T cell clonotyping in hematopoietic cell transplantation. Produced via immunoSEQ multiplex PCR; TCRdb's table is partial and in-frame only. Of some 30,000 clones detected, approximately 94% appear once; the ten largest clones hold less than 1.5%. Sample: peripheral blood mononuclear cells. Source of these receptors: a man aged 50-60 years in good health. Some clones in this sample may be carry-over from other donors' samples. Each CDR3 is given with its conserved first and last residue. Fields, in order: J gene, D gene, clone size, V gene, CDR3 DNA, CDR3 protein. D genes are given only for firm matches. The size of a clone is reported for some rows only, either as once, few or many, or as a class for expanded clones.

>TRBJ2-2|TRBD1|NA|TRBV27
TGTGCCAGCAGTTACGCCGGGACAGGGAACACCGGGGAGCTGTTTTTT
CASSYAGTGNTGELFF
>TRBJ1-3|NA|NA|TRBV6-5
TGTGCCAGCAGTTACGAGGCAGGATCTGGAAACACCATATATTTT
CASSYEAGSGNTIYF
>TRBJ1-5|TRBD1|once|TRBV19
TGTGCCAGTAGTGGCTGGGCTGGACAGGTTGGACATCAGCCCCAGCATTTT
CASSGWAGQVGHQPQHF
>TRBJ2-7|NA|NA|TRBV2
TGTGCCAGCACCCCTGGACAGAGCTCCTACGAGCAGTACTTC
CASTPGQSSYEQYF
>TRBJ2-7|NA|NA|TRBV27
TGTGCCAGCAGGTCGCTCGTGAACTCCTACGAGCAGTACTTC
CASRSLVNSYEQYF
>TRBJ1-6|TRBD1|NA|TRBV2
TGTGCCAGCAACTTAGAGTCGACAGGGAGCTCACCCCTCCACTTT
CASNLESTGSSPLHF
>TRBJ2-7|NA|NA|TRBV6-1
TGTGCCAGCAGTGAGCCAGGAACCTCCTACGAGCAGTACTTC
CASSEPGTSYEQYF
>TRBJ1-2|TRBD1|once|TRBV6-5
TGTGCCAGCATCAGCGCTGGGACAGAAGCAGATGGCTACACCTTC
CASISAGTEADGYTF
>TRBJ1-2|TRBD1|NA|TRBV30
TGTGCCTGGGTGTGGGGACAGGCCAACTATGGCTACACCTTC
CAWVWGQANYGYTF
>TRBJ1-5|NA|NA|TRBV9
TGTGCCAGCAGCGTAGGGGGTAACAATCAGCCCCAGCATTTT
CASSVGGNNQPQHF
>TRBJ2-2|NA|NA|TRBV7-7
TGTGCCAGCAGCTCGCGCACGAACACCGGGGAGCTGTTTTTT
CASSSRTNTGELFF
>TRBJ1-1|NA|NA|TRBV9
TGTGCCAGCAGCGTAGCGCCAAAGGGGGACACTGAAGCTTTCTTT
CASSVAPKGDTEAFF
>TRBJ1-1|TRBD1|NA|TRBV5-1
TGCGCCAGCAGCACCGGGACAGCAAACACTGAAGCTTTCTTT
CASSTGTANTEAFF
>TRBJ1-5|NA|NA|TRBV30
TGTGCCTGGAGTGTAGGAGGGAACTCCTATCAGCCCCAGCATTTT
CAWSVGGNSYQPQHF
>TRBJ1-2|NA|NA|TRBV5-1
TGCGCCAGCAGCTTGGTGGCAGGCGTGGGCTACACCTTC
CASSLVAGVGYTF
>TRBJ2-6|NA|NA|TRBV30
TGTGCCTGGAGGGGGCTCGGTTTAGTCTCTGGGGCCAACGTCCTGACTTTC
CAWRGLGLVSGANVLTF
>TRBJ1-5|NA|NA|TRBV7-2
TGTGCCAGCAGCCCGGGGGACCTACCACGTGTGGCCCAGCATTTT
CASSPGDLPRVAQHF
>TRBJ2-3|NA|NA|TRBV7-9
TGTGCCAGCAGCTTCAGTGATACGCAGTATTTT
CASSFSDTQYF
>TRBJ1-1|TRBD1|NA|TRBV7-9
TGTGCCAGCAGCCCCGGGACAGACCCCGAAGCTTTCTTT
CASSPGTDPEAFF
>TRBJ1-5|NA|NA|TRBV6-5
TGTGCCAGCAGGCCGGGAGGAGGTCAGCCCCAGCATTTT
CASRPGGGQPQHF
>TRBJ1-1|NA|NA|TRBV10-3
TGTGCCATCAGTGGACAGGATGTGGGGACTGAAGCTTTCTTT
CAISGQDVGTEAFF
>TRBJ2-7|TRBD1|NA|TRBV10-3
TGTGCCATCTGGAATGGGACAGGGACCTACGAGCAGTACTTC
CAIWNGTGTYEQYF
>TRBJ1-5|NA|NA|TRBV19
TGTGCCAGTAGTAAGTTCAGGGGACGTGCGTTGAGCAATCAGCCCCAGCATTTT
CASSKFRGRALSNQPQHF
>TRBJ2-7|TRBD2|NA|TRBV30
TGTGCCTGGAGTGATAGCGGGGGGGCACAGGAGCAGTACTTC
CAWSDSGGAQEQYF
>TRBJ1-1|NA|once|TRBV30
TGTGCCCAGTGGATATCCCGGACTGAAGCTTTCTTT
CAQWISRTEAFF
>TRBJ2-2|NA|NA|TRBV7-7
TGTGCCAGCAGCTTATCGGTCACCGGGGAGCTGTTTTTT
CASSLSVTGELFF
>TRBJ1-5|TRBD1|NA|TRBV5-1
TGCGCCAGCAGCTTGGTTCCAGGGGGCGATCAGCCCCAGCATTTT
CASSLVPGGDQPQHF
>TRBJ1-5|NA|NA|TRBV19
TGTGCCAGTACAGGGGTAGGGCAGCCCCAGCATTTT
CASTGVGQPQHF
>TRBJ2-7|TRBD2|NA|TRBV28
TGTGCCAGCAGAAATCCGGGGGGGGTTGGCTACGAGCAGTACTTC
CASRNPGGVGYEQYF
>TRBJ1-2|TRBD1|NA|TRBV29-1
TGCAGCGTTGAGGGACAGACTAACTATGGCTACACCTTC
CSVEGQTNYGYTF
>TRBJ2-3|NA|NA|TRBV4-3
TGCGCCAGCAGCCAAGAATTGGGGGGCGCAACAGATACGCAGTATTTT
CASSQELGGATDTQYF
>TRBJ2-7|TRBD2|NA|TRBV7-2
TGTGCCAGCAGCTTGCCCGGGGGGACCTACGAGCAGTACTTC
CASSLPGGTYEQYF
>TRBJ2-4|NA|NA|TRBV10-1
TGCGCCAGCAGTGATGGGGGGAGGAACATTCAGTACTTC
CASSDGGRNIQYF
>TRBJ2-1|NA|once|TRBV6-6
TGTGCCAGCACCCCTGGGTCCTACAATGAGCAGTTCTTC
CASTPGSYNEQFF
>TRBJ1-5|NA|NA|TRBV29-1
TGCAGCGTTGGAATGTCGAGCAATCAGCCCCAGCATTTT
CSVGMSSNQPQHF
>TRBJ1-6|NA|once|TRBV6-1
TGTGCCAGCAACCAACAGGTCGAAGCTTCACCCCTCCACTTT
CASNQQVEASPLHF
>TRBJ1-2|NA|NA|TRBV10-2
TGCGCCAGCAGTGAGAGGGGGAATGATGGCTACACCTTC
CASSERGNDGYTF
>TRBJ1-2|NA|NA|TRBV6-5
TGTGCCAGCAGTGCTCTCGACAGGCATGGCTACACCTTC
CASSALDRHGYTF
>TRBJ1-6|NA|NA|TRBV5-8
TGTGCCAGCAGCTTGGCCGGGCAGGGGCATTCACCCCTCCACTTT
CASSLAGQGHSPLHF
>TRBJ1-1|NA|NA|TRBV7-3
TGTGCCAGCAGCCCGAGTTCGTGGGGCGCGGACACTGAAGCTTTCTTT
CASSPSSWGADTEAFF
>TRBJ1-2|TRBD1|once|TRBV4-1
TGCGCCAGCAGCCAAGATCCAGGGGGATGGGAGAATGGCTACACCTTC
CASSQDPGGWENGYTF
>TRBJ1-4|NA|NA|TRBV19
TGTGCCAGTAGACGGCCGGGACGGATTAATGAAAAACTGTTTTTT
CASRRPGRINEKLFF
>TRBJ1-2|TRBD1|few|TRBV19
TGTGCCAGTGACAGGGGCTATGGCTACACCTTC
CASDRGYGYTF
>TRBJ2-1|NA|once|TRBV29-1
TGCAGCGTTTGGACAGCTTCCTACAATGAGCAGTTCTTC
CSVWTASYNEQFF
>TRBJ2-7|TRBD1|once|TRBV10-2
TGCGCCAGCAGTGGGGTTGATGGTCTCTTGTGGACAGGGGGTTACGAGCAGTACTTC
CASSGVDGLLWTGGYEQYF
>TRBJ2-5|NA|once|TRBV5-6
TGTGCCAGCAGCTTGCAAGAGACCCAGTACTTC
CASSLQETQYF
>TRBJ2-7|NA|NA|TRBV5-6
TGTGCCAGCAGCTTGGAAAGGGTAGTGAGCTCCTACGAGCAGTACTTC
CASSLERVVSSYEQYF
>TRBJ2-3|NA|NA|TRBV6-4
TGTGCCAGCAGTGACGGTCAGGGGAACACAGATACGCAGTATTTT
CASSDGQGNTDTQYF